These 22 T cell receptor beta chains came from one sample sequenced in a study of CD8+ T cells in alopecia areata. RNA extraction and reverse transcription yielded cDNA as sequencing template. Profiling relied on immunoSEQ multiplex PCR, and the TCRdb table lists in-frame clones only, not all of them. The repertoire includes around 120,000 clones, less than 80% of them detected once, and about 3% sits in the top ten. Sequenced input: CD4+ T cells sorted from blood. The receptors originated from a human donor in good health.

This chain uses TRBV11-2 with TRBJ2-1; 7 positions agree with TRBD2. CDR1 and CDR2 from the germline V gene are SGHAT and FQNNGV. V lost 6 bases to trimming and J lost 6 bases; unmatched junction nucleotides: 11. The CDR3 spans 15 residues. The CDR3 nucleotides read TGTGCCAGCAGTCCTTTGCGGGGGAGATTCAATGAGCAGTTCTTC. Protein: CASSPLRGRFNEQFF.

This clone showed up just a few times. The gene calls are TRBV7-9 and TRBJ2-1; no reliable D call. The V end was cut by 1 base, the J end by 9 bases, with 7 bases between. The CDR3 sequence is 12 residues long. From germline, CDR1 is SEHNR and CDR2 FQNEAQ (reference sequence). CDR3 sequence: CASSLDGPEQFF. The CDR3 bases are TGTGCCAGCAGCTTAGATGGGCCTGAGCAGTTCTTC.

The DNA of the CDR3 is TGCGCCAGCGGTTGGAGAAACACCATATATTTT. Its translation is CASGWRNTIYF. The chain recombines TRBV4-1 with TRBJ1-3; D gene unclear. The CDR3 spans 11 residues. Per germline, CDR1 MGHRA and CDR2 YSYEKL. V lost 8 bases, J lost 5 bases, and 7 bases lay in between.

This clone was observed once. The chain employs TRBV29-1 and TRBJ2-3; the match to TRBD2 covers 7 bases. The length of the CDR3 is 14 residues. Germline CDR1 and CDR2: SQVTM and ANQGSEA. The V and J ends lost 4 bases and 3 bases, in that order; junction bases with no gene match: 7. CDR3 DNA: TGCAGCGTTGCTGGACTAGTGGGGACAGATACGCAGTATTTT. It encodes CSVAGLVGTDTQYF.

This chain connects TRBV2 to TRBJ2-1, with D tentatively TRBD2 (5 bases). The germline V gene encodes CDR1 SNHLY and CDR2 FYNNEI. This CDR3 is built from 11 residues. V was pared by 4 bases and J by 13 bases, with 11 bases between. The CDR3 DNA follows: TGTGCCAGCAGTGTACTAGACCTTCAGTTCTTC. Protein product: CASSVLDLQFF.

The chain is built from TRBV6-5 and TRBJ2-7; D perhaps matches TRBD1 (6 bases). The CDR3 sequence is 12 residues long. CDR1 is MNHEY, CDR2 SVGAGI, per germline. Trimming took 8 bases from V and 5 from J, leaving 13 bases between them. The CDR3 DNA is TGTGCCAGCGGAACACAGGGTAACGAGCAGTACTTC. Translated: CASGTQGNEQYF.

The J gene is TRBJ2-3, the V gene TRBV5-1, with D perhaps TRBD2 (8 bases). Germline V gives CDR1 SGHRS, CDR2 YFSETQ. V was pared by 7 bases and J by 5 bases, with 20 bases between. This CDR3 is 15 amino acids long. The CDR3 sequence: CASSSGSQGGDTQYF. In DNA, the CDR3 is TGCGCCAGCTCTAGCGGGTCTCAGGGGGGAGATACGCAGTATTTT. Full variable domain (outside the CDR3, taken from reference TRBV5-1 and TRBJ2-3): KAGVTQTPRYLIKTRGQQVTLSCSPISGHRSVSWYQQTPGQGLQFLFEYFSETQRNKGNFPGRFSGRQFSNSRSEMNVSTLELGDSALYLCASSSGSQGGDTQYFGPGTRLTVL.

Concerning this clone: This probably arose from a read error, given a far larger clone one base away. V gene TRBV5-6 combines with J gene TRBJ1-1, with 8 bases lining up with TRBD1. V gave up 4 bases and J gave up 5 bases; unmatched junction bases: 13. Germline lookup yields CDR1 SGHDT and CDR2 YYEEEE. This CDR3 region has 16 residues. CDR3 in amino acids: CASSREPRGLATEAFF. The CDR3 bases are TGTGCCAGCAGCCGCGAACCCAGGGGGCTGGCAACTGAAGCTTTCTTT. Full variable domain (rest looked up from reference TRBV5-6 and TRBJ1-1): DAGVTQSPTHLIKTRGQQVTLRCSPKSGHDTVSWYQQALGQGPQFIFQYYEEEERQRGNFPDRFSGHQFPNYSSELNVNALLLGDSALYLCASSREPRGLATEAFFGQGTRLTVV.

This chain joins TRBV30 and TRBJ2-3, with 8 nucleotides matching TRBD2. The germline V gene has CDR1 GTSNPN and CDR2 SVGIG (reference sequence). The CDR3 is 16 residues long. The ends lost 1 base at V and 1 base at J; junction bases unmatched: 7. CDR3 sequence reads: CAWSGHSGGGTDTQYF. The CDR3 DNA follows: TGTGCCTGGAGTGGCCACAGCGGGGGTGGCACAGATACGCAGTATTTT.

CDR3 bases: TGTGCCAGCAGTCAAATAAGGACAGCGAAGGTCCAGTACTTC. Residues: CASSQIRTAKVQYF. The chain is built from TRBV5-4 and TRBJ2-5; D perhaps matches TRBD1 (6 bases). The CDR3 contains 14 residues. The germline gives CDR1 SGHNT, CDR2 YYREEE (reference sequence). V lost 5 bases and J 10 bases, leaving 21 bases between the germline ends.

This clone was observed a single time. V is TRBV7-9 and J is TRBJ1-2, with 12 bases matching TRBD1. The CDR3 runs 15 residues. Trimming removed 5 bases from V and 6 bases from J; junction bases left unmatched: 7. The germline V gene has CDR1 SEHNR and CDR2 FQNEAQ (reference sequence). This chain's CDR3 is CASSPQGTGGDGYTF. CDR3 in DNA: TGTGCCAGCAGCCCCCAAGGGACAGGGGGCGATGGCTACACCTTC.

This clone came up a few times. The J gene is TRBJ2-7, the V gene TRBV4-1; 7 bases match TRBD1. Germline CDR1 is MGHRA and CDR2 is YSYEKL. V lost 0 bases, J lost 4 bases, and 15 bases stayed unmatched. This CDR3 has 18 amino acids. CDR3 coding DNA: TGCGCCAGCAGCCAAGATCTTTCTCGACAGGGACGAGGGTACGAGCAGTACTTC. Translation: CASSQDLSRQGRGYEQYF.

Regarding this clone: A read error likely explains this, since a far larger clone differs by one base. The chain couples TRBV5-1 to TRBJ2-5, with 7 bases lining up with TRBD2. TRBJ2-7 matches the DNA end more closely, so the J call is doubtful. CDR1 and CDR2 (germline): SGHRS, YFSETQ. The CDR3 is made up of 15 amino acids. CDR3 nucleotide sequence: TGCGCCAGCAGCTTGGGGGCAGCGGGGACCTACGAGCAGTACTTC. The encoded protein is CASSLGAAGTYEQYF.

The J gene is TRBJ2-3, the V gene TRBV18; no clear D. V lost 6 bases, J lost 4 bases, and 11 bases lay in between. In germline, CDR1 is KGHSH, CDR2 LQKENI. This CDR3 contains 13 residues. The CDR3 DNA reads TGTGCCAGCTCCCAGGTGGAGTCAGATACGCAGTATTTT. Translated: CASSQVESDTQYF.

The chain uses TRBV11-2 and TRBJ2-1; 7 positions agree with TRBD2. Unmatched junction bases numbered 11, after V lost 9 bases and J lost 0 bases. Germline CDR1 is SGHAT and CDR2 is FQNNGV. This CDR3 region has 16 residues. CDR3 in DNA: TGTGCCAGTTTTCGACTAGCTGGGAACTCCTACAATGAGCAGTTCTTC. This codes for CASFRLAGNSYNEQFF.

This clone was detected only a few times. The chain recombines TRBV19 with TRBJ1-2; D might be TRBD1 (5 bases). This CDR3 contains 14 residues. Per germline, CDR1 LNHDA and CDR2 SQIVND (reference sequence). Between the trimmed V and J ends, which lost 6 bases and 4 bases, there was a span of 15 bases. This chain's CDR3 is CASRSREGPYGYTF. The CDR3 nucleotides are TGTGCCAGTAGGAGCAGGGAAGGACCCTATGGCTACACCTTC.

V and J are TRBV6-5 and TRBJ2-3; D is ambiguous. This CDR3 region has 13 residues. V lost 5 bases, J lost 1 base, and 7 bases lay in between. CDR1 is MNHEY and CDR2 is SVGAGI in the germline V gene. CDR3 region: CASSVTRTDTQYF. CDR3 nucleotide sequence: TGTGCCAGCAGTGTGACTCGCACAGATACGCAGTATTTT.

Only a few counts were recorded for this clone. The V and J genes are TRBV9 and TRBJ2-3; the D gene is possibly TRBD2 (5 bases). This CDR3 comprises 14 residues. Germline CDR1 is SGDLS and CDR2 is YYNGEE. V lost 4 bases and J 0 bases, leaving 9 bases between the germline ends. The CDR3 region is CASSPSTSTDTQYF. The CDR3 DNA is TGTGCCAGCAGCCCTAGCACTAGCACAGATACGCAGTATTTT.

This chain connects TRBV30 to TRBJ2-2, with D perhaps TRBD1 (6 bases). The CDR3 totals 14 residues. Germline assignment: CDR1 GTSNPN and CDR2 SVGIG (reference sequence). Trimming took off 5 bases at V and 0 bases at J, with 10 bases between the two ends. The CDR3 here is CAWQGSTNTGELFF. The DNA for the CDR3 is TGTGCCTGGCAGGGGAGCACGAACACCGGGGAGCTGTTTTTT.

The V gene is TRBV29-1, the J gene TRBJ2-5; D ambiguous. Trimming took off 1 base at V and 2 bases at J, with 5 bases between the two ends. This CDR3 contains 12 residues. The V gene's germline CDR1 is SQVTM and CDR2 ANQGSEA. CDR3 sequence: CSVEVQQETQYF. The CDR3 DNA sequence: TGCAGCGTTGAAGTACAGCAAGAGACCCAGTACTTC.

This clone was found once. The chain joins TRBV29-1 to TRBJ2-5, with 8 bases identical to TRBD2. Germline trimming cut 4 bases from V and 4 bases from J; bases unmatched to any gene: 8. CDR1 is SQVTM, CDR2 ANQGSEA, per germline. CDR3 length equals 14 residues. Written as DNA, the CDR3 is TGCAGCGTTGCGGGTAGCGGGGATGCAGAGACCCAGTACTTC. Protein: CSVAGSGDAETQYF.

The chain recombines TRBV13 with TRBJ2-7; 7 nucleotides match TRBD1. The CDR3 sequence is 17 residues long. Germline V gene lookup returns CDR1 PRHDT and CDR2 FYEKMQ (reference sequence). J gave up 1 base and V 5 bases, and 14 bases lay outside the gene matches. The CDR3 DNA reads as TGTGCCAGCAGCCCTGGGACAGAACTCATGACATCCTACGAGCAGTACTTC. Amino acid sequence: CASSPGTELMTSYEQYF.